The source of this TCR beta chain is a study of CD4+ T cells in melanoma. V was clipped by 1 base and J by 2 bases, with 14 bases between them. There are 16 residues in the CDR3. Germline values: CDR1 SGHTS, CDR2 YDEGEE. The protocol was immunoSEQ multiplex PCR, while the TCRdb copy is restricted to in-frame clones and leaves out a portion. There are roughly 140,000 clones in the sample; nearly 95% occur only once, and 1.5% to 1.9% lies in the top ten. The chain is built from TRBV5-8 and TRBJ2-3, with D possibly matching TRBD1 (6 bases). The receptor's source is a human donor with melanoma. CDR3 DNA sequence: TGTGCCAGCAGCTTGCGGGGTCAGGGACACACAGATACGCAGTATTTT. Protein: CASSLRGQGHTDTQYF. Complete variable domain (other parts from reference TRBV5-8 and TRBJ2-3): EAGVTQSPTHLIKTRGQQATLRCSPISGHTSVYWYQQALGLGLQFLLWYDEGEERNRGNFPPRFSGRQFPNYSSELNVNALELEDSALYLCASSLRGQGHTDTQYFGPGTRLTVL.